The 19 T cell receptor beta chains given below trace back to one sample, sequenced in a study of radiotherapy plus CTLA-4 blockade in lung cancer. Some clones are missing from TCRdb's copy, which holds only in-frame ones; the method was immunoSEQ multiplex PCR. The table has over 14,000 clones, less than 75% seen once. This sample comprised peripheral blood, obtained from a patient treated with radiotherapy plus ipilimumab. All receptors derive from a human donor with non-small cell lung cancer whose response to radiotherapy plus ipilimumab could not be evaluated.

V is TRBV27 and J is TRBJ2-7, with D tentatively TRBD1 (6 bases). The V gene's germline CDR1 is MNHEY and CDR2 SMNVEV (reference sequence). The V end was cut by 7 bases, the J end by 0 bases, with 10 bases between. The CDR3 has 13 amino acids. This chain's CDR3 is CASTRGSSYEQYF. In DNA, the CDR3 is TGTGCCAGCACCAGGGGAAGCTCCTACGAGCAGTACTTC.

The chain uses TRBV30 and TRBJ2-5; no clear D gene. Germline V gene data show CDR1 as GTSNPN and CDR2 as SVGIG (reference sequence). The CDR3 has 13 amino acids. Trimming took off 0 bases at V and 4 bases at J, with 9 bases between the two ends. CDR3 sequence (DNA): TGTGCCTGGAGTGTACGAGTTGGAGAGACCCAGTACTTC. Protein sequence: CAWSVRVGETQYF.

This chain uses TRBV9 with TRBJ1-1, with D maybe TRBD1 (5 bases). Looked up from germline, CDR1 is SGDLS and CDR2 is YYNGEE. V shed 0 bases and J shed 1 base, with 10 bases lying between them. The CDR3 consists of 15 residues. CDR3 amino acids: CASSVDPGGNTEAFF. In DNA form, the CDR3 reads TGTGCCAGCAGCGTAGATCCGGGGGGGAACACTGAAGCTTTCTTT.

The rearrangement uses TRBV7-8 and TRBJ1-2; 7 nucleotides match TRBD1. V was clipped by 5 bases and J by 2 bases; unmatched bases: 5. The germline CDR1 and CDR2 sequences are SGHVS and FQNEAQ. This CDR3 is built from 14 residues. CDR3 nucleotides: TGTGCCAGCAGCGTCGGGACAGCCAACTATGGCTACACCTTC. Translated: CASSVGTANYGYTF.

V and J are TRBV27 and TRBJ1-1; tentative D call: TRBD1 (5 bases). CDR1 MNHEY and CDR2 SMNVEV come from the germline V gene (reference sequence). V was pared by 6 bases and J by 10 bases, with 12 bases between. The CDR3 runs 11 residues. In nucleotides, the CDR3 is TGTGCCAGCAGGGTGGGGCAAAGAGCTTTCTTT. Protein product: CASRVGQRAFF.

V and J are TRBV30 and TRBJ1-5; tentative D call: TRBD1 (5 bases). The CDR3 contains 13 residues. Trimming cost V 2 bases and J 1 base, with 6 bases left between them. Germline values: CDR1 GTSNPN, CDR2 SVGIG (reference sequence). The CDR3 protein is CAWSRGSNQPQHF. Written as DNA, the CDR3 is TGTGCCTGGAGTCGGGGGAGCAATCAGCCCCAGCATTTT.

The chain joins TRBV19 to TRBJ2-7, with D possibly being TRBD1 (6 bases). The CDR3 is 13 residues long. V lost 3 bases to trimming and J lost 5 bases, with 11 bases between them. Germline V gene data show CDR1 as LNHDA and CDR2 as SQIVND (reference sequence). The CDR3 DNA sequence: TGTGCCAGTAGTATCTCAGGGGTCCACGAGCAGTACGTC. As protein: CASSISGVHEQYV.

The rearrangement joins TRBV7-9 to TRBJ2-4; tentative D call: TRBD2 (7 bases). Germline V CDR1 and CDR2: SEHNR, FQNEAQ (reference sequence). CDR3 length: 13 amino acids. Trimming left V 8 bases short and J 6 bases short, with 14 bases between. CDR3 nucleotides: TGTGCCAGCGGGGGGGGCGCGGTAAACATTCAGTACTTC. It codes for CASGGGAVNIQYF. The whole variable domain, remainder taken from reference TRBV7-9 and TRBJ2-4, is DTGVSQNPRHKITKRGQNVTFRCDPISEHNRLYWYRQTLGQGPEFLTYFQNEAQLEKSRLLSDRFSAERPKGSFSTLEIQRTEQGDSAMYLCASGGGAVNIQYFGAGTRLSVL.

In this sample, this clone turned up a few times. The chain employs TRBV10-3 and TRBJ1-1, with D maybe TRBD1 (5 bases). CDR3 length: 13 amino acids. The germline V and J ends were trimmed by 0 bases and 11 bases, with 13 bases remaining between them. CDR1 and CDR2 from the germline V gene are ENHRY and SYGVKD. CDR3 nucleotides: TGTGCCATCAGTGAGTCGGGGCAGGGAATGGCTTTCTTT. It codes for CAISESGQGMAFF.

This rearrangement joins TRBV19 to TRBJ2-5; 8 bases fit TRBD2. Germline values: CDR1 LNHDA, CDR2 SQIVND (reference sequence). V was pared by 6 bases and J by 6 bases, with 3 bases of the junction left unmatched. The CDR3 extends over 12 amino acids. CDR3 in DNA: TGTGCCAGTAGCGGGGGGGTTAAGACCCAGTACTTC. The encoded protein is CASSGGVKTQYF. The whole variable domain, remainder taken from reference TRBV19 and TRBJ2-5, is DGGITQSPKYLFRKEGQNVTLSCEQNLNHDAMYWYRQDPGQGLRLIYYSQIVNDFQKGDIAEGYSVSREKKESFPLTVTSAQKNPTAFYLCASSGGVKTQYFGPGTRLLVL.

The chain combines TRBV2 with TRBJ2-1; 11 positions agree with TRBD1. Germline V gene sequence: CDR1 SNHLY, CDR2 FYNNEI. After removal of 4 bases from V and 7 bases from J, the junction contained 3 bases not matched to a gene. The CDR3 covers 14 residues. In DNA, the CDR3 is TGTGCCAGCAGTGTGGACAGGGGGCTAAATGAGCAGTTCTTC. Amino acid sequence: CASSVDRGLNEQFF.

This chain uses TRBV6-5 with TRBJ1-6; TRBD1 matches 10 bases. The germline V gene has CDR1 MNHEY and CDR2 SVGAGI. The CDR3 is made up of 14 amino acids. J lost 8 bases, V lost 6 bases, and 4 bases had no gene match. As DNA, the CDR3 is TGTGCCAGCAGGATGGGACAGGGGCATTCACCCCTCCACTTT. Translating it yields CASRMGQGHSPLHF.

The CDR3 DNA sequence: TGTGCCAGTAGTATAGAAGGCGGCCATAGCAATCAGCCCCAGCATTTT. Translating gives CASSIEGGHSNQPQHF. This chain links TRBV19 with TRBJ1-5; D uncertain. Germline V CDR1 and CDR2: LNHDA, SQIVND (reference sequence). V was shortened by 0 bases and J by 0 bases, with 9 bases between the two germline ends. The CDR3 runs to 16 residues.

This clone showed up just a few times. The V gene is TRBV6-1, the J gene TRBJ2-7, with 7 bases fitting TRBD1. V lost 6 bases, J lost 1 base, and 3 bases stayed unmatched. Germline V gives CDR1 MNHNS, CDR2 SASEGT. This CDR3 contains 13 residues. This chain's CDR3 is CASSYRGSYEQYV. CDR3 nucleotides: TGTGCCAGCAGCTACAGGGGATCCTACGAGCAGTACGTC.

This clone has a single count. The chain employs TRBV29-1 and TRBJ2-7; 7 nucleotides agree with TRBD2. Trimming at V came to 7 bases and at J to 2 bases, leaving 5 bases not matched to a gene. In germline, CDR1 is SQVTM, CDR2 ANQGSEA. The CDR3 runs 12 residues. Written as DNA, the CDR3 is TGCAGCGGTATCGGGACTACCTACGAGCAGTACTTC. Amino acids: CSGIGTTYEQYF.

The chain uses TRBV6-1 and TRBJ1-1, with 10 bases identical to TRBD1. The J segment lost 0 bases and the V segment lost 2 bases, leaving 6 bases of the junction unmatched. There are 17 residues in the CDR3. From germline, CDR1 is MNHNS and CDR2 SASEGT. CDR3 in DNA: TGTGCCAGCAGTGAATTAGGGACAGGGGCCATGAACACTGAAGCTTTCTTT. Amino acids: CASSELGTGAMNTEAFF.

The chain links TRBV2 to TRBJ2-5; the match to TRBD1 covers 10 bases. Gene TRBJ2-7 matches the end of the DNA better, so the J call may be wrong. Germline lookup yields CDR1 SNHLY and CDR2 FYNNEI. The length of the CDR3 is 14 residues. As DNA, the CDR3 is TGTGCCAGCAGTCCCCCGGGACAGGGGTACGAGCAGTACTTC. This gives the protein CASSPPGQGYEQYF.

V usage is TRBV9 and J usage is TRBJ2-5, with D maybe TRBD1 (7 bases). The last part of the DNA fits TRBJ2-7 better; the J call may be wrong. From germline, CDR1 is SGDLS and CDR2 YYNGEE. There are 16 residues in the CDR3. CDR3 in amino acids: CASSLSPGGSSYEQYF. The CDR3 DNA reads as TGTGCCAGCAGCCTCTCCCCAGGGGGGAGCTCCTACGAGCAGTACTTC.

This chain joins TRBV6-1 and TRBJ2-4; 11 positions match TRBD2. The CDR3 totals 15 residues. With 2 bases clipped from V and 7 bases from J, the junction kept 4 bases outside the gene matches. Germline V CDR1 and CDR2: MNHNS, SASEGT. DNA of the CDR3: TGTGCCAGCAGTGAACTAGCGGGGGGTAAGAACATTCAGTACTTC. Amino acid sequence: CASSELAGGKNIQYF.